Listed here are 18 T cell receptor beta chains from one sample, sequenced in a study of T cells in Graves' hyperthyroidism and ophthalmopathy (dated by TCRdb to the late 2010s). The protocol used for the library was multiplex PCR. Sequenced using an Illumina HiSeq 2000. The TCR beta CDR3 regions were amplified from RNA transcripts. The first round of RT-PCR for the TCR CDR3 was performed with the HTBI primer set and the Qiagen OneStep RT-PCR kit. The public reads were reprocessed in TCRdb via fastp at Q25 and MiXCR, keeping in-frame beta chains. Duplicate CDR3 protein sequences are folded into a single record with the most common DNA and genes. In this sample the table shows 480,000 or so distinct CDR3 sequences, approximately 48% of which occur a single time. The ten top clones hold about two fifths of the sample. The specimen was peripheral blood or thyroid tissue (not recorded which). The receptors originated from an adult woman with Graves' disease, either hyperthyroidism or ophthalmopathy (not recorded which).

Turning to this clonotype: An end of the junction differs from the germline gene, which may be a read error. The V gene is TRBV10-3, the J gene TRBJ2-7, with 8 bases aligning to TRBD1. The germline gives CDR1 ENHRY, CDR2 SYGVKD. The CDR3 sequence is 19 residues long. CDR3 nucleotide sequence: TGTGCCAGCAGTTACGGACTCGCCACCGGGACAGGTCGACATTGGGAGCAGTACTTC. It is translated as CASSYGLATGTGRHWEQYF.

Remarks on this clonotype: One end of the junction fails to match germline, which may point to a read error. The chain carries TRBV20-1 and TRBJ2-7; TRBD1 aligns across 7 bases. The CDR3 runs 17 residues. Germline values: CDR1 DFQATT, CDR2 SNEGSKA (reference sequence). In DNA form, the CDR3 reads TGCAGTGCTAGAGATTATTCCGGGACAGAGGGTTTATACGAGCATTACTTC. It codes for CSARDYSGTEGLYEHYF.

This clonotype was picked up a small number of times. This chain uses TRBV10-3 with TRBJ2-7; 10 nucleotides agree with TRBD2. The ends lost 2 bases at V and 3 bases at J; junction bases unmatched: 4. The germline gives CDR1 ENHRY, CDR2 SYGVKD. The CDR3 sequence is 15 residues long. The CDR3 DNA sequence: TGTGCCATCAGTGAGGCTAGCGGGGGAAACTACGAGCAGTACTTC. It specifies CAISEASGGNYEQYF.

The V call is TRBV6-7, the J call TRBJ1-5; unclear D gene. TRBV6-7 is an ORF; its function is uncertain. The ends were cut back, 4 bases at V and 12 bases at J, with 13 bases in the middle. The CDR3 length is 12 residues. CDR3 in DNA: TGTGCCAGCAGTTCCCACCGGGGTGACCAGCATTTT. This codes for CASSSHRGDQHF.

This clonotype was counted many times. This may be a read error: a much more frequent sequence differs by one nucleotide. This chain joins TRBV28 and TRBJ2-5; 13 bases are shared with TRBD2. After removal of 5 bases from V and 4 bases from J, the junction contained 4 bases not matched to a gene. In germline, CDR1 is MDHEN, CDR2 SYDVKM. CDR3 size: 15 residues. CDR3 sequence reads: CASSTGLAGVETQYF. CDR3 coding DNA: TGTGCCAGCAGTACCGGACTAGCGGGAGTAGAGACCCAGTACTTC.

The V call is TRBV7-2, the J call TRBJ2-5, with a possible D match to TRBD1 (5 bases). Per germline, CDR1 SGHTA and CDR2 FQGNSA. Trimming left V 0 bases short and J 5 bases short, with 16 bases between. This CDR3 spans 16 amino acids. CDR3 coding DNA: TGTGCCAGCAGCTTAGCGGGGCAGGGCACCGGGGAGACCCAGTACTTC. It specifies CASSLAGQGTGETQYF.

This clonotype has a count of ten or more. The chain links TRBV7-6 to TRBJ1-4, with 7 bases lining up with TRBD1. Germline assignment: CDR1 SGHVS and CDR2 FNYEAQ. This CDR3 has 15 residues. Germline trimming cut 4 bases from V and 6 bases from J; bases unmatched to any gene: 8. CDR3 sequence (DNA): TGTGCCAGCAGCTCCCGACAGGGCCCGTATGAAAAACTGTTTTTT. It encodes CASSSRQGPYEKLFF.

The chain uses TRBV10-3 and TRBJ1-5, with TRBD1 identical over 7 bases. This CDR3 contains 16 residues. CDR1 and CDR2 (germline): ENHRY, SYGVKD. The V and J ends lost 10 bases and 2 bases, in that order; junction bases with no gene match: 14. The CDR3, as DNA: TGTGCCAGCAGGGCACTACAGGGGAGAGGCAATCAGCCCCAGCATTTT. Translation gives CASRALQGRGNQPQHF.

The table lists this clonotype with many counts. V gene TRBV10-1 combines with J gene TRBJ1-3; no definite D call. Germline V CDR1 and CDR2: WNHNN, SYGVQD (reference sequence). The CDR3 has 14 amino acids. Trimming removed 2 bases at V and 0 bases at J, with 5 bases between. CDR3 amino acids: CASSEAASGNTIYF. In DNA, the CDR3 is TGCGCCAGCAGTGAGGCGGCCTCTGGAAACACCATATATTTT.

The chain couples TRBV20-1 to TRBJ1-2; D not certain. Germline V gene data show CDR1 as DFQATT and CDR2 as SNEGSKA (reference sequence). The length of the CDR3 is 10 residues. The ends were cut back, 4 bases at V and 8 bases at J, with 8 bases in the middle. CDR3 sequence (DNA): TGCAGTGCTATGGACCGCGGCTACACCTTC. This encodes CSAMDRGYTF.

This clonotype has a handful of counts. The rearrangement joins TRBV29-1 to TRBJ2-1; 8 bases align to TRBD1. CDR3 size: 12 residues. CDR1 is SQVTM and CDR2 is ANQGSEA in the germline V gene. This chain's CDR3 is CAGTGDYNEQFF. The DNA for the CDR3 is TGCGCCGGGACAGGAGACTACAATGAGCAGTTCTTC.

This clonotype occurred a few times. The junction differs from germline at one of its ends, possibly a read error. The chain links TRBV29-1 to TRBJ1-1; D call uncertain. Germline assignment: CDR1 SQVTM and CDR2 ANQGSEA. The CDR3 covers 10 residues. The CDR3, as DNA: TGCAGCGTTGAAGAGCGACTGCTTCTCTTT. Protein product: CSVEERLLLF.

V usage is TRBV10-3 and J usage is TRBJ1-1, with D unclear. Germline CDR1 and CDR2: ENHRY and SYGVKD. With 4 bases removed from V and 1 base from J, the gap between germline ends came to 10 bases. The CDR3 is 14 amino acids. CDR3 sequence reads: CAISAVAGNTEAFF. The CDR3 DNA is TGTGCCATCAGTGCTGTAGCAGGGAACACTGAAGCTTTCTTT.

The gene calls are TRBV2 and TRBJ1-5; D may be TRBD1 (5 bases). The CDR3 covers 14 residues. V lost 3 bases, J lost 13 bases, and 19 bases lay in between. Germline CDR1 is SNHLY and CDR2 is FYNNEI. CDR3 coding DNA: TGTGCCAGCAGTGACCGGGGCACAGGCCTTAATCAGCATTTT. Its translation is CASSDRGTGLNQHF.

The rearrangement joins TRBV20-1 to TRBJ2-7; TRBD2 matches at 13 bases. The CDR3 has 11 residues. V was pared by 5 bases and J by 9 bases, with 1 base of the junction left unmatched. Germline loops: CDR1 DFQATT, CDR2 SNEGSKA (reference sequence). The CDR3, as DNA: TGCAGTGCTCGACTAGCGGGAGGGCAGTACTTC. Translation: CSARLAGGQYF.

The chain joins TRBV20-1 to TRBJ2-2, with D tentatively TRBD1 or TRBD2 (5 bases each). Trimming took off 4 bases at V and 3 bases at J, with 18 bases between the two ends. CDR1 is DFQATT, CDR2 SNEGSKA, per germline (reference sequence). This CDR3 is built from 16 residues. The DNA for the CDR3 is TGCAGTGCTATAGGCGTAACAGGACTTTACACCGGGGAGCTGTTTTTT. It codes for CSAIGVTGLYTGELFF.

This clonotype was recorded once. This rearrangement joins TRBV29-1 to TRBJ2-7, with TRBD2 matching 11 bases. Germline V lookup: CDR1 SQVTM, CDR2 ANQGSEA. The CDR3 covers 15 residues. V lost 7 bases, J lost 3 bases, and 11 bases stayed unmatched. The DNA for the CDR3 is TGCAGCGCCGCGGGCGGGACTAGCGGATACTACGAGCAGTACTTC. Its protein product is CSAAGGTSGYYEQYF.

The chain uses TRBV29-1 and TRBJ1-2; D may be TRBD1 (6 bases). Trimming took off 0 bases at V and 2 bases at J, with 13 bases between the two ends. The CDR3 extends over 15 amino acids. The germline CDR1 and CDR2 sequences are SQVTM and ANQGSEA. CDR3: CSVEEGGALNYGYTF. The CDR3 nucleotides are TGCAGCGTTGAAGAGGGGGGGGCCCTAAACTATGGCTACACCTTC.